These 32 T cell receptor beta chains were all obtained from the same sample, sequenced in a study of blood T cell repertoires in COVID-19. Sequenced by immunoSEQ multiplex PCR; TCRdb stores in-frame clones only, minus some. This table holds 30,000 to 45,000 clones, approximately 78% found once. The sequenced material came from peripheral blood. These receptors all come from a human donor in a cohort sampled during active or convalescent COVID-19. The donor label of this sample is uncertain.

J is TRBJ2-1 and V is TRBV28; 7 nucleotides agree with TRBD1. The CDR3 sequence is 15 residues long. In germline, CDR1 is MDHEN, CDR2 SYDVKM. The ends lost 1 base at V and 7 bases at J; junction bases unmatched: 7. In DNA, the CDR3 is TGTGCCAGCAGTTTATTGGCAGGGGGAGTAAATGAGCAGTTCTTC. It specifies CASSLLAGGVNEQFF.

V is TRBV5-5 and J is TRBJ1-2; 10 nucleotides match TRBD1. The CDR3 runs to 15 residues. The junction had 8 bases not matched to a gene; V was cut back by 3 bases and J by 6 bases. Looked up from germline, CDR1 is SGHKS and CDR2 is YYEKEE (reference sequence). Here the CDR3 DNA reads TGTGCCAGCAGCTGGTCGACAGGGGGCTCCGATGGCTACACCTTC. Translating it yields CASSWSTGGSDGYTF.

The chain employs TRBV5-5 and TRBJ1-4; D may be TRBD1 (5 bases). This CDR3 comprises 14 residues. The germline CDR1 and CDR2 sequences are SGHKS and YYEKEE (reference sequence). The V and J ends lost 0 bases and 8 bases respectively, with 11 bases between them. The DNA for the CDR3 is TGTGCCAGCAGCTTGGCGGGGGTTGACGAAAAACTGTTTTTT. Residues: CASSLAGVDEKLFF. The entire variable domain, with the rest obtained from reference TRBV5-5 and TRBJ1-4, is as follows: DAGVTQSPTHLIKTRGQQVTLRCSPISGHKSVSWYQQVLGQGPQFIFQYYEKEERGRGNFPDRFSARQFPNYSSELNVNALLLGDSALYLCASSLAGVDEKLFFGSGTQLSVL.

The chain is built from TRBV28 and TRBJ2-7; TRBD1 matches 9 bases. The CDR3 loop spans 15 amino acids. Germline lookup yields CDR1 MDHEN and CDR2 SYDVKM. The V segment lost 6 bases and the J segment 5 bases; nucleotides outside the gene matches: 11. The CDR3 DNA sequence: TGTGCCAGCAGCCCTGGGACAGGGATAATAAACGAGCAGTACTTC. Protein: CASSPGTGIINEQYF.

This clone was seen many times. This chain uses TRBV7-3 with TRBJ1-2; unclear D gene. Between the trimmed V and J ends, which lost 0 bases and 8 bases, there was a span of 19 bases. This CDR3 contains 16 residues. Per the germline V gene, CDR1 is SGHTA and CDR2 is FQGTGA. The CDR3 reads CASSLTPSGQAGGYTF. The CDR3 nucleotides are TGTGCCAGCAGCTTAACCCCCTCCGGGCAGGCGGGGGGCTACACCTTC. Using reference TRBV7-3 and TRBJ1-2 for the parts outside the CDR3, the full variable domain is GAGVSQTPSNKVTEKGKYVELRCDPISGHTALYWYRQSLGQGPEFLIYFQGTGAADDSGLPNDRFFAVRPEGSVSTLKIQRTERGDSAVYLCASSLTPSGQAGGYTFGSGTRLTVV.

This sequence joins TRBV28 and TRBJ1-5; D is unresolved. Germline V CDR1 and CDR2: MDHEN, SYDVKM. Trimming shortened V by 3 bases and J by 1 base, and 16 bases separated the two germline ends. The CDR3 has 17 amino acids. As DNA, the CDR3 is TGTGCCAGCAGTTTTTTTCGGGAAGTTTGGAGCAATCAGCCCCAGCATTTT. Protein product: CASSFFREVWSNQPQHF.

The chain couples TRBV21-1 to TRBJ2-3; the table assigns TRBD2, which was not confirmed against the DNA. TRBV21-1 is tagged as a pseudogene. This CDR3 is 14 amino acids long. The CDR3 nucleotides read TGCCCCCCCCGGAGGGATTTAGCCACAGATACGCAGTATTTT. Encoded protein: CPPRRDLATDTQYF.

This chain joins TRBV27 and TRBJ2-7; 13 bases map to TRBD2. Trimming removed 5 bases from V and 3 bases from J; junction bases left unmatched: 7. The CDR3 has 16 residues. The germline gives CDR1 MNHEY, CDR2 SMNVEV (reference sequence). The CDR3, as DNA: TGTGCCAGCAGTCCCAGGACTAGCGGGAGAGGCTACGAGCAGTACTTC. It encodes CASSPRTSGRGYEQYF.

The J gene is TRBJ1-5, the V gene TRBV7-3; 12 bases match TRBD1. Germline lookup yields CDR1 SGHTA and CDR2 FQGTGA. The CDR3 sequence is 17 residues long. The ends lost 1 base at V and 5 bases at J; junction bases unmatched: 6. CDR3 coding DNA: TGTGCCAGCAGCTTAAAACCGGGACAGGGGGCGGATCAGCCCCAGCATTTT. Amino acid sequence: CASSLKPGQGADQPQHF.

This chain links TRBV29-1 with TRBJ1-1; D may be TRBD1 (5 bases). The CDR3 sequence is 14 residues long. Trimming removed 6 bases from V and 0 bases from J, with 14 bases in between. Germline V gives CDR1 SQVTM, CDR2 ANQGSEA. CDR3 DNA sequence: TGCAGCGTCGCCCGACAGACCATGAACACTGAAGCTTTCTTT. It is translated as CSVARQTMNTEAFF.

This clone showed up just once. The V call is TRBV14, the J call TRBJ1-2; D gene uncertain. The CDR3 totals 9 residues. Trimming removed 11 bases from V and 7 bases from J, with 8 bases in between. Germline CDR1 is SGHDN and CDR2 is FVKESK. The CDR3 coding sequence is TGTGCCCTCAGGTTTGGCTACACCTTC. Translated: CALRFGYTF.

A single count supports this clone. The CDR3 loop reads CASSLSGGRHREAFF. Written as DNA, the CDR3 is TGTGCCAGCAGTTTATCTGGCGGCCGGCATCGTGAAGCTTTCTTT. The rearrangement uses TRBV27 and TRBJ1-1; D not certain. CDR3 length: 15 residues. Germline V CDR1 and CDR2: MNHEY, SMNVEV (reference sequence). The germline V and J ends were trimmed by 0 bases and 7 bases, with 15 bases remaining between them.

The chain employs TRBV11-3 and TRBJ2-7, with D unresolved. The germline CDR1 and CDR2 sequences are SGHNT and YENEEA. The ends were cut back, 3 bases at V and 3 bases at J, with 6 bases in the middle. The CDR3 runs to 12 residues. The CDR3 DNA reads as TGTGCCAGCAGCTTGCGAAGCTACGAGCAGTACTTC. Translation: CASSLRSYEQYF. Full variable domain (outside the CDR3, taken from reference TRBV11-3 and TRBJ2-7): EAGVVQSPRYKIIEKKQPVAFWCNPISGHNTLYWYLQNLGQGPELLIRYENEEAVDDSQLPKDRFSAERLKGVDSTLKIQPAELGDSAVYLCASSLRSYEQYFGPGTRLTVT.

This clone was detected once. Here the CDR3 DNA reads TGTGCCAGCAGCTTAGGAAGCAGGGGGAGCGGCACCGGGGAGCTGTTTTTT. Translating it yields CASSLGSRGSGTGELFF. The rearrangement links TRBV7-8 to TRBJ2-2; 7 nucleotides agree with TRBD1. Germline CDR1 is SGHVS and CDR2 is FQNEAQ. The CDR3 loop spans 17 amino acids. The J segment lost 4 bases and the V segment lost 1 base, leaving 9 bases of the junction unmatched.

With regard to this clone: In this CDR3 the conserved last residue, phenylalanine or tryptophan, is missing, so a read error is likely. The limits of the CDR3 on the DNA are not certain, so only TCRdb's listed CDR3 is given. The genes are TRBV18 and TRBJ2-7; TRBD2 was called by the table and not checked on the DNA. The CDR3 is 9 amino acids in total, end residues counted. Germline V gene data show CDR1 as KGHSH and CDR2 as LQKENI. The CDR3 region is CASSPRDPQ.

This clone was counted only a few times. This chain links TRBV4-3 with TRBJ2-1; a possible D gene is TRBD2 (5 bases). Trimming cost V 0 bases and J 1 base, with 13 bases left between them. CDR1 is LGHNA, CDR2 YSLEER, per germline. The CDR3 runs to 17 residues. The CDR3 spells CASSQDGGGRSYNEQFF. CDR3 nucleotides: TGCGCCAGCAGCCAAGACGGAGGCGGGCGGTCCTACAATGAGCAGTTCTTC.

The chain has TRBV6-6 and TRBJ1-2, with D hard to call. Germline CDR1 reads MNHNY; CDR2 reads SVGAGI (reference sequence). V was shortened by 8 bases and J by 8 bases, with 18 bases between the two germline ends. The length of the CDR3 is 13 residues. CDR3 in DNA: TGTGCCAGCCGTGATCCGGTCCTACCGGGCTACACCTTC. Translation: CASRDPVLPGYTF.

The chain links TRBV6-5 to TRBJ2-7; tentatively, D is TRBD2 (5 bases). There are 12 residues in the CDR3. Germline-derived CDR1 and CDR2 are MNHEY and SVGAGI. With 5 bases removed from V and 4 bases from J, the gap between germline ends came to 9 bases. This CDR3 is CASSRDRYEQYF. The CDR3 DNA is TGTGCCAGCAGTCGGGATCGTTACGAGCAGTACTTC.

The rearrangement uses TRBV3-1 (or the pseudogene TRBV3-2) and TRBJ2-1; D gene ambiguous. Per the germline V gene, CDR1 is LGHDT and CDR2 is YNNKEL (reference sequence). The CDR3 has 14 residues. Trimming took 3 bases from V and 3 from J, leaving 9 bases between them. DNA of the CDR3: TGTGCCAGCAGCCAGGAGCTACTCTACAATGAGCAGTTCTTC. Its protein is CASSQELLYNEQFF.

This clone appeared a few times. The gene calls are TRBV4-3 and TRBJ2-5; D might be TRBD2 (6 bases). V was pared by 0 bases and J by 3 bases, with 8 bases between. Germline-derived CDR1 and CDR2 are LGHNA and YSLEER. This CDR3 has 14 residues. DNA for the CDR3: TGCGCCAGCAGCCAAGATACTAGCAAAGAGACCCAGTACTTC. Translated, it gives CASSQDTSKETQYF.

The chain recombines TRBV11-2 with TRBJ2-5; no firm D call. CDR3 length equals 15 residues. From germline, CDR1 is SGHAT and CDR2 FQNNGV. The germline V and J ends were trimmed by 7 bases and 5 bases, with 20 bases remaining between them. The DNA of the CDR3 is TGTGCCAGCACCTCAAACCCAGGATATGGTGAGACCCAGTACTTC. It is translated as CASTSNPGYGETQYF.

The chain carries TRBV20-1 and TRBJ1-2, with D hard to call. Looked up from germline, CDR1 is DFQATT and CDR2 is SNEGSKA (reference sequence). The CDR3 loop spans 11 amino acids. Trimming pared 3 bases from V and 8 bases from J, leaving 10 bases between. This CDR3 is CSARLGEGYTF. CDR3 sequence (DNA): TGCAGTGCTAGGTTGGGAGAGGGCTACACCTTC.

The chain joins TRBV5-5 to TRBJ2-1; 13 bases are shared with TRBD2. Germline-derived CDR1 and CDR2 are SGHKS and YYEKEE (reference sequence). The CDR3 is 19 amino acids. The V and J ends lost 4 bases and 2 bases, in that order; junction bases with no gene match: 12. The CDR3 loop is CASSKKSGTSGEPYNEQFF. The CDR3 DNA sequence: TGTGCCAGCAGCAAAAAATCCGGGACTAGCGGGGAGCCCTACAATGAGCAGTTCTTC.

A single count supports this clone. The chain uses TRBV4-3 and TRBJ2-1; tentatively, D is TRBD2 (6 bases). This CDR3 has 15 residues. Trimming pared 2 bases from V and 5 bases from J, leaving 13 bases between. Germline values: CDR1 LGHNA, CDR2 YSLEER. The chain's CDR3 is CASSQSGGIDNEQFF. DNA of the CDR3: TGCGCCAGCAGCCAATCTGGCGGGATAGACAATGAGCAGTTCTTC.

The CDR3 reads CASIRGGSGDTQYF. CDR3 nucleotides: TGTGCCAGCATCCGGGGCGGGAGCGGGGATACGCAGTATTTT. This chain connects TRBV7-8 to TRBJ2-3; TRBD2 matches at 7 bases. This CDR3 region has 14 residues. The germline V gene encodes CDR1 SGHVS and CDR2 FQNEAQ. Trimming took 7 bases from V and 6 from J; bases not matched to a gene: 10.

The gene calls are TRBV19 and TRBJ2-1; 11 positions agree with TRBD1. Germline V CDR1 and CDR2: LNHDA, SQIVND (reference sequence). The J segment lost 4 bases and the V segment lost 3 bases, leaving 2 bases of the junction unmatched. This CDR3 region has 15 residues. Here the CDR3 DNA reads TGTGCCAGTAGTATTGGGGACAGGGGGTACAATGAGCAGTTCTTC. Protein: CASSIGDRGYNEQFF.

The chain combines TRBV2 with TRBJ2-7; 9 bases line up with TRBD1. The CDR3 is made up of 13 amino acids. The V segment lost 4 bases and the J segment 4 bases; nucleotides outside the gene matches: 2. Looked up from germline, CDR1 is SNHLY and CDR2 is FYNNEI. The CDR3 DNA follows: TGTGCCAGCAGTGTGGACAGGGGTTACGAGCAGTACTTC. Amino acid sequence: CASSVDRGYEQYF. The full variable domain, in which reference TRBV2 and TRBJ2-7 provide the parts outside the CDR3, is EPEVTQTPSHQVTQMGQEVILRCVPISNHLYFYWYRQILGQKVEFLVSFYNNEISEKSEIFDDQFSVERPDGSNFTLKIRSTKLEDSAMYFCASSVDRGYEQYFGPGTRLTVT.

Concerning this clone: One end of the junction fails to match germline, which may point to a read error. The genes are TRBV7-7 and TRBJ2-1; 8 bases are shared with TRBD2. The CDR3 runs 17 residues. Per germline, CDR1 SSHAT and CDR2 FNYEAQ (reference sequence). The CDR3: CASSLGRYSGTHNEQFF. The CDR3 region has the DNA TGTGCTAGCAGCTTAGGTCGCTATAGCGGGACCCACAATGAGCAGTTCTTC. The whole variable domain, filled in from reference TRBV7-7 and TRBJ2-1, reads GAGVSQSPRYKVTKRGQDVTLRCDPISSHATLYWYQQALGQGPEFLTYFNYEAQPDKSGLPSDRFSAERPEGSISTLTIQRTEQRDSAMYRCASSLGRYSGTHNEQFFGPGTRLTVL.

This chain links TRBV12-3 or TRBV12-4 with TRBJ2-3; 7 positions match TRBD2. There are 13 residues in the CDR3. Trimming at V came to 5 bases and at J to 6 bases, leaving 5 bases not matched to a gene. CDR3 amino acids: CASSPGRADTQYF. The CDR3, as DNA: TGTGCCAGCAGTCCGGGGAGGGCGGATACGCAGTATTTT.

The gene calls are TRBV7-9 and TRBJ2-3; D is unresolved. The CDR3 is 14 residues long. V gave up 3 bases and J gave up 0 bases, with 7 bases separating them. The germline CDR1 and CDR2 sequences are SEHNR and FQNEAQ (reference sequence). The CDR3 DNA reads as TGTGCCAGCAGCTTGGGCGTTAGCACAGATACGCAGTATTTT. The encoded protein is CASSLGVSTDTQYF.

The gene calls are TRBV30 and TRBJ2-5; 9 bases are shared with TRBD1. The germline V gene has CDR1 GTSNPN and CDR2 SVGIG (reference sequence). Unmatched junction bases numbered 6, after V lost 2 bases and J lost 2 bases. The CDR3 spans 15 residues. The chain's CDR3 is CAWSRGTGFQETQYF. CDR3 DNA: TGTGCCTGGAGTAGGGGGACAGGGTTTCAAGAGACCCAGTACTTC.

The rearrangement links TRBV12-2 to TRBJ1-5; the D call in the table, TRBD1, was not verified against the DNA. TRBV12-2 is deemed a pseudogene. The CDR3 has 17 amino acids. The CDR3 reads CASPSTTGQGSNQPQHF. Written as DNA, the CDR3 is TGTGCAAGTCCCTCTACCACGGGACAGGGAAGCAATCAGCCCCAGCATTTT.